These 5 T cell receptor beta chains came from one sample sequenced in a study of a mutant IDH1 vaccine in newly diagnosed glioma. The table came from immunoSEQ multiplex PCR; TCRdb's copy has only in-frame clones and leaves some out. The sample carries 75,000 to 95,000 clones, 85% to 90% recorded once. The time point was: week 47, end of study. Every single dose of the vaccine, 300 ug of mutant IDH1 20-mer peptide, came with topical imiquimod. Their target antigens are unknown. Sequenced here: PBMCs, sampled from a glioma patient whose treatment included an IDH1 peptide vaccine. All receptors derive from a woman in her 50s with glioma.

The sample holds a few counts of this clone. This chain uses TRBV30 with TRBJ1-1, with D perhaps matching TRBD1 (5 bases). Trimming shortened V by 4 bases and J by 4 bases, and 10 bases separated the two germline ends. Germline V gene sequence: CDR1 GTSNPN, CDR2 SVGIG (reference sequence). CDR3 size: 12 residues. The CDR3 spells CAWIIGATEAFF. CDR3 DNA sequence: TGTGCCTGGATTATTGGGGCCACTGAAGCTTTCTTT.

The chain links TRBV6-1 to TRBJ2-1, with D perhaps given as TRBD1 or TRBD2 (5 bases each). The germline gives CDR1 MNHNS, CDR2 SASEGT. Trimming removed 2 bases from V and 4 bases from J, with 24 bases in between. The CDR3 consists of 19 residues. CDR3 protein: CASSEFTPSVGTAYNEQFF. CDR3 bases: TGTGCCAGCAGTGAATTCACGCCAAGCGTCGGGACGGCATACAATGAGCAGTTCTTC.

This sequence joins TRBV5-1 and TRBJ2-3, with 8 positions matching TRBD2. Unmatched junction bases numbered 8, after V lost 4 bases and J lost 1 base. The CDR3 has 16 residues. CDR1 SGHRS and CDR2 YFSETQ come from the germline V gene. The CDR3 region is CASSPESGSGTDTQYF. CDR3 DNA sequence: TGCGCCAGCAGCCCGGAGAGCGGGAGCGGCACAGATACGCAGTATTTT.

The chain recombines TRBV7-9 with TRBJ1-4, with D maybe TRBD1 (6 bases). The CDR3 is 14 residues long. Germline CDR1 reads SEHNR; CDR2 reads FQNEAQ (reference sequence). Trimming cost V 5 bases and J 7 bases, with 14 bases left between them. CDR3 loop: CASSIRQVTEKLFF. The CDR3 DNA reads TGTGCCAGCAGCATTCGACAGGTGACTGAAAAACTGTTTTTT.

The sample holds a few counts of this clone. V is TRBV14 and J is TRBJ1-5; D is unresolved. V was clipped by 1 base and J by 6 bases, with 7 bases between them. This CDR3 is built from 13 residues. Per the germline V gene, CDR1 is SGHDN and CDR2 is FVKESK. DNA for the CDR3: TGTGCCAGCAGCCAAGGTAACGCTCAGCCCCAGCATTTT. As protein: CASSQGNAQPQHF.